Presented here are 26 T cell receptor beta chains from one specimen sequenced in a study of human T cells and chemical hapten exposure (dated by TCRdb to about 2021). The method was RACE. The sequencer was a NextSeq 500. The raw public reads went through TCRdb reprocessing: fastp at Q25, MiXCR clone calling, in-frame beta chains kept. Each CDR3 protein gets just one entry, which takes the most common genes and DNA from the rows behind it. This sample comprises 360,000 or so distinct CDR3 sequences, around 6% of them detected only once. About 6% of the sample lies in the top ten. The time point label, read with the paper, signifies: patch test 2, 6 weeks after DPC sensitization. The treatment or condition label of this sample denotes: therapeutic diphenylcyclopropenone sensitization with weekly scalp DPC. The sequences come from whole blood, collected in connection with sensitization to the hapten diphenylcyclopropenone (DPC). Receptor source: a woman aged 18-29 years with alopecia areata. Some clones in this sample may be carry-over from other donors' samples.

This clonotype was counted only a few times. The chain links TRBV7-6 to TRBJ2-1, with 9 bases identical to TRBD2. Trimming at V came to 5 bases and at J to 6 bases, leaving 11 bases not matched to a gene. Germline V gene sequence: CDR1 SGHVS, CDR2 FNYEAQ. There are 16 residues in the CDR3. The CDR3 coding sequence is TGTGCCAGCAGCATAGAGTCGGCGGGGGGGAGCAATGAGCAGTTCTTC. Its translation: CASSIESAGGSNEQFF.

The sample holds a few counts of this clonotype. The rearrangement links TRBV18 to TRBJ1-1; no definite D call. Germline assignment: CDR1 KGHSH and CDR2 LQKENI. The CDR3 contains 13 residues. V shed 2 bases and J shed 1 base, with 5 bases lying between them. The CDR3 sequence is CASSPVPNTEAFF. Written as DNA, the CDR3 is TGTGCCAGCTCACCAGTCCCGAACACTGAAGCTTTCTTT. Full variable domain (outside the CDR3, taken from reference TRBV18 and TRBJ1-1): NAGVMQNPRHLVRRRGQEARLRCSPMKGHSHVYWYRQLPEEGLKFMVYLQKENIIDESGMPKERFSAEFPKEGPSILRIQQVVRGDSAAYFCASSPVPNTEAFFGQGTRLTVV.

The chain combines TRBV12-3 or TRBV12-4 with TRBJ2-2; TRBD1 aligns across 8 bases. The CDR3 extends over 14 amino acids. The V segment lost 5 bases and the J segment 7 bases; nucleotides outside the gene matches: 6. The DNA for the CDR3 is TGTGCCAGCAGTCGACAGGGGTCCGGCGGGGAGCTGTTTTTT. Translation gives CASSRQGSGGELFF.

This clonotype was counted at least ten times. This chain uses TRBV4-3 with TRBJ1-3; D remains unclear. CDR1 and CDR2 from the germline V gene are LGHNA and YSLEER. The CDR3 totals 16 residues. With 1 base removed from V and 1 base from J, the gap between germline ends came to 11 bases. For the CDR3, the DNA is TGCGCCAGCAGCCAAGTGTGGGGTAAATCTGGAAACACCATATATTTT. It specifies CASSQVWGKSGNTIYF.

This clonotype was seen many times. CDR3 sequence (DNA): TGTGCCAGCAGCTCCAGACCCGGGGAGACCCAGTACTTC. Protein product: CASSSRPGETQYF. This rearrangement joins TRBV11-2 to TRBJ2-5; D gene ambiguous. Germline V lookup: CDR1 SGHAT, CDR2 FQNNGV. CDR3 size: 13 residues. Trimming stripped 4 bases from V and 5 bases from J, with 11 bases between.

This clonotype was counted between two and nine times. The V call is TRBV20-1, the J call TRBJ2-2; D is uncertain. The CDR3 covers 11 residues. The germline CDR1 and CDR2 sequences are DFQATT and SNEGSKA (reference sequence). Trimming stripped 6 bases from V and 8 bases from J, with 10 bases between. The CDR3 bases are TGCAGTGCCTGGAACGGAGGGGAGCTGTTTTTT. Its protein is CSAWNGGELFF.

This clonotype appeared a few times. V is TRBV13 and J is TRBJ2-1; D may be TRBD1 (8 bases). The CDR3 extends over 16 amino acids. V lost 5 bases and J lost 4, with 18 bases in between. The germline V gene encodes CDR1 PRHDT and CDR2 FYEKMQ (reference sequence). The CDR3 is CASSVGGTGTYNEQFF. The DNA for the CDR3 is TGTGCCAGCAGCGTGGGGGGGACAGGAACATACAATGAGCAGTTCTTC.

This clonotype was recorded at least ten times. The chain links TRBV12-3 or TRBV12-4 to TRBJ1-2; D is uncertain. The CDR3 runs to 14 residues. The ends were cut back, 0 bases at V and 1 base at J, with 6 bases in the middle. CDR3 in DNA: TGTGCCAGCAGTTTAGCCACACTTAACTATGGCTACACCTTC. Its translation is CASSLATLNYGYTF.

This clonotype was counted a few times. V and J are TRBV7-2 and TRBJ2-3; D is unresolved. CDR1 and CDR2 from the germline V gene are SGHTA and FQGNSA. The CDR3 spans 13 residues. Trimming took 5 bases from V and 6 from J, leaving 12 bases between them. The CDR3 coding sequence is TGTGCCAGCAGCCCGCAATATGAGGATACGCAGTATTTT. It translates to CASSPQYEDTQYF.

This clonotype has just a few counts. The chain has TRBV5-4 and TRBJ2-1; D may be TRBD1 or TRBD2 (5 bases each). V lost 4 bases, J lost 7 bases, and 18 bases lay in between. This CDR3 region has 15 residues. CDR1 is SGHNT, CDR2 YYREEE, per germline (reference sequence). CDR3 residues: CASSPGPPQRNEQFF. The DNA for the CDR3 is TGTGCCAGCAGCCCGGGACCACCCCAGAGGAATGAGCAGTTCTTC.

In this sample, this clonotype turned up a few times. This sequence joins TRBV28 and TRBJ1-6, with D tentatively TRBD1 (6 bases). V lost 5 bases and J 3 bases, leaving 14 bases between the germline ends. Germline V gives CDR1 MDHEN, CDR2 SYDVKM. The CDR3 length is 16 residues. Written as DNA, the CDR3 is TGTGCCAGCAGTCTCCGACAGGCCGGCTATAATTCACCCCTCCACTTT. As protein: CASSLRQAGYNSPLHF.

In its sample, this clonotype was seen many times. The chain is built from TRBV29-1 and TRBJ2-7, with D unresolved. This CDR3 region has 15 residues. Trimming left V 0 bases short and J 6 bases short, with 18 bases between. Looked up from germline, CDR1 is SQVTM and CDR2 is ANQGSEA. The DNA for the CDR3 is TGCAGCGTTGAAGATCCGGCGATGGCCGCGAGCGAGCAGTACTTC. It specifies CSVEDPAMAASEQYF.

A few counts support this clonotype. The chain links TRBV2 to TRBJ1-3; D call uncertain. V lost 6 bases, J lost 4 bases, and 13 bases lay in between. The CDR3 has 14 amino acids. Germline CDR1 reads SNHLY; CDR2 reads FYNNEI. CDR3 bases: TGTGCCAGCAGACAACCTTCCTCCGGAAACACCATATATTTT. It translates to CASRQPSSGNTIYF. Variable domain in full (rest from reference TRBV2 and TRBJ1-3): EPEVTQTPSHQVTQMGQEVILRCVPISNHLYFYWYRQILGQKVEFLVSFYNNEISEKSEIFDDQFSVERPDGSNFTLKIRSTKLEDSAMYFCASRQPSSGNTIYFGEGSWLTVV.

This clonotype was seen ten or more times. The gene calls are TRBV10-3 and TRBJ1-4; D gene uncertain. With 0 bases removed from V and 2 bases from J, the gap between germline ends came to 7 bases. The CDR3 is 15 residues long. Germline-derived CDR1 and CDR2 are ENHRY and SYGVKD. The CDR3 reads CAISESGGTNEKLFF. The DNA for the CDR3 is TGTGCCATCAGTGAGTCCGGTGGGACTAATGAAAAACTGTTTTTT.

Many counts were recorded for this clonotype. The rearrangement links TRBV6-5 to TRBJ1-6, with D maybe TRBD1 (6 bases). Trimming cost V 0 bases and J 8 bases, with 26 bases left between them. Germline values: CDR1 MNHEY, CDR2 SVGAGI. This CDR3 contains 20 residues. The CDR3 DNA reads TGTGCCAGCAGTTACTCGATCAATTTTCAGGGGATGGTTTCGGATTCACCCCTCCACTTT. It codes for CASSYSINFQGMVSDSPLHF.

This clonotype has just a few counts. The V call is TRBV12-3 or TRBV12-4, the J call TRBJ2-7; TRBD1 matches 7 bases. J was trimmed by 2 bases and V by 4 bases; bases with no gene match: 5. This CDR3 is built from 14 residues. CDR3 nucleotides: TGTGCCAGCAGTTACAACAGGGGACCCTACGAGCAGTACTTC. Protein product: CASSYNRGPYEQYF.

The chain links TRBV7-2 to TRBJ2-5; D is perhaps TRBD2 (6 bases). Germline V gives CDR1 SGHTA, CDR2 FQGNSA. V was pared by 6 bases and J by 2 bases, with 13 bases between. This CDR3 is built from 14 residues. In DNA form, the CDR3 reads TGTGCCAGCAGTTCCTATCGGGGGCAAGAGACCCAGTACTTC. Its protein product is CASSSYRGQETQYF.

This clonotype was counted a few times. The V and J genes are TRBV3-1 and TRBJ2-5; D not resolved. CDR3 length: 14 residues. Germline V gene data show CDR1 as LGHDT and CDR2 as YNNKEL (reference sequence). Between the trimmed V and J ends, which lost 1 base and 5 bases, there was a span of 11 bases. CDR3 sequence: CASSQAGHPETQYF. In DNA, the CDR3 is TGTGCCAGCAGCCAAGCGGGCCACCCGGAGACCCAGTACTTC.

In this sample, this clonotype turned up many times. The V gene is TRBV5-1, the J gene TRBJ1-4; maybe TRBD1 (5 bases). The CDR3 contains 15 residues. Germline V gene lookup returns CDR1 SGHRS and CDR2 YFSETQ. V was pared by 3 bases and J by 6 bases, with 15 bases between. The CDR3 is CASSSTGRIYEKLFF. CDR3 sequence (DNA): TGCGCCAGCAGCTCTACGGGACGGATTTATGAAAAACTGTTTTTT.

A few counts support this clonotype. The gene calls are TRBV12-3 or TRBV12-4 and TRBJ1-1; 9 positions agree with TRBD1. The CDR3 sequence is 16 residues long. V was clipped by 4 bases and J by 5 bases; unmatched bases: 11. CDR3 protein: CASSSESGTGRTEAFF. CDR3 sequence (DNA): TGTGCCAGCAGTTCAGAGTCCGGGACAGGGCGGACTGAAGCTTTCTTT.

This chain connects TRBV9 to TRBJ2-3; the D gene is possibly TRBD2 (7 bases). V was trimmed by 2 bases and J by 4 bases, leaving 11 bases between them. Germline V gives CDR1 SGDLS, CDR2 YYNGEE. This CDR3 has 14 residues. The CDR3 DNA reads TGTGCCAGCAGCGTGACGGGGGGCTCAGATACGCAGTATTTT. Protein sequence: CASSVTGGSDTQYF. Full variable domain (outside the CDR3, taken from reference TRBV9 and TRBJ2-3): DSGVTQTPKHLITATGQRVTLRCSPRSGDLSVYWYQQSLDQGLQFLIQYYNGEERAKGNILERFSAQQFPDLHSELNLSSLELGDSALYFCASSVTGGSDTQYFGPGTRLTVL.

The V call is TRBV9, the J call TRBJ2-2; maybe TRBD1 (6 bases). The CDR3 length is 13 residues. V was trimmed by 0 bases and J by 8 bases, leaving 8 bases between them. Germline lookup yields CDR1 SGDLS and CDR2 YYNGEE. The CDR3 DNA reads as TGTGCCAGCAGCGTAGACAGGGAAGGGGAGCTGTTTTTT. This sequence encodes CASSVDREGELFF.

This clonotype was recorded at least ten times. This chain connects TRBV28 to TRBJ2-7; D may match TRBD1 or TRBD2 (5 bases each). V was pared by 4 bases and J by 2 bases, with 9 bases between. CDR1 and CDR2 from the germline V gene are MDHEN and SYDVKM. This CDR3 has 13 amino acids. The CDR3 DNA follows: TGTGCCAGCAGTTCGAGGGGTGCCTACGAGCAGTACTTC. This gives the protein CASSSRGAYEQYF.

This clonotype was detected many times. This rearrangement joins TRBV7-2 to TRBJ2-7; TRBD2 might be the D (5 bases). Deletions cut 3 bases from V and 0 bases from J, with 9 bases between. Germline CDR1 SGHTA, CDR2 FQGNSA. CDR3 size: 14 residues. Here the CDR3 reads CASSLDLSSYEQYF. CDR3 sequence (DNA): TGTGCCAGCAGCTTGGACTTAAGCTCCTACGAGCAGTACTTC.

There are a few counts of this clonotype. The chain links TRBV7-2 to TRBJ1-1; no firm D call. This CDR3 has 17 amino acids. Germline CDR1 is SGHTA and CDR2 is FQGNSA. Trimming left V 2 bases short and J 0 bases short, with 16 bases between. The CDR3 loop reads CASSLRPIETMNTEAFF. The DNA of the CDR3 is TGTGCCAGCAGCTTACGCCCAATCGAAACGATGAACACTGAAGCTTTCTTT. The entire variable domain, with the rest obtained from reference TRBV7-2 and TRBJ1-1, is as follows: GAGVSQSPSNKVTEKGKDVELRCDPISGHTALYWYRQSLGQGLEFLIYFQGNSAPDKSGLPSDRFSAERTGGSVSTLTIQRTQQEDSAVYLCASSLRPIETMNTEAFFGQGTRLTVV.

This clonotype was seen more than once but under ten times. The V gene is TRBV4-2, the J gene TRBJ1-2, with 9 bases that match TRBD1. The CDR3 extends over 13 amino acids. Germline CDR1 is LGHNA and CDR2 is YNFKEQ. The V gene end was trimmed by 8 bases and the J gene end by 8 bases; junction bases not matched to a gene: 9. The CDR3 sequence is CASQPGQGNGYTF. CDR3 in DNA: TGTGCCAGCCAACCGGGACAGGGTAACGGCTACACCTTC.